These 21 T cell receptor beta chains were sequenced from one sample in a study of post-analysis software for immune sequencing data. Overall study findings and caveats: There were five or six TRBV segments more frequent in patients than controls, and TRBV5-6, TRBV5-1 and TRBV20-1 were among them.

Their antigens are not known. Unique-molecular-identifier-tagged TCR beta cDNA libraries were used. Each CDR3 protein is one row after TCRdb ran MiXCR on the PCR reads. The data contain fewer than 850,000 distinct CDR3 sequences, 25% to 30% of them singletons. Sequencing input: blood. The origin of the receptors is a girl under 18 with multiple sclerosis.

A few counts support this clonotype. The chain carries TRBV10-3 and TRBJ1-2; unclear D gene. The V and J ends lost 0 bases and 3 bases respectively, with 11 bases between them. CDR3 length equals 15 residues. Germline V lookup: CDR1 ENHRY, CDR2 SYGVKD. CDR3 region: CAISESRTAYYGYTF. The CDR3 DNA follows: TGTGCCATCAGTGAGTCCCGGACCGCCTACTATGGCTACACCTTC.

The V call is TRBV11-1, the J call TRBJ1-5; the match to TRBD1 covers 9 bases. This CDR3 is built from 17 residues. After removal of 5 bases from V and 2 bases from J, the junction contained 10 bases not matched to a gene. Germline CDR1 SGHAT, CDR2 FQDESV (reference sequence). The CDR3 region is CASSLRDRVMGNQPQHF. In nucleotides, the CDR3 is TGTGCCAGCAGCCTCCGGGACAGGGTTATGGGCAATCAGCCCCAGCATTTT.

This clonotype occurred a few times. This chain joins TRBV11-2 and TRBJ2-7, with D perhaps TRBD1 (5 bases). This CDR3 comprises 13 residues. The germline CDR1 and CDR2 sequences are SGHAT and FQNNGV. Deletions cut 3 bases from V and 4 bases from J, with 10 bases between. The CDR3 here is CASSFRTHYEQYF. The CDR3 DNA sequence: TGTGCCAGCAGCTTTCGGACACATTACGAGCAGTACTTC.

The CDR3 loop reads CASSETSGRNEQYF. CDR3 sequence (DNA): TGTGCCAGCAGTGAGACTAGCGGGAGAAACGAGCAGTACTTC. The V gene is TRBV6-1, the J gene TRBJ2-7; 12 nucleotides line up with TRBD2. V was pared by 3 bases and J by 5 bases, with 2 bases of the junction left unmatched. This CDR3 comprises 14 residues. Germline CDR1 MNHNS, CDR2 SASEGT.

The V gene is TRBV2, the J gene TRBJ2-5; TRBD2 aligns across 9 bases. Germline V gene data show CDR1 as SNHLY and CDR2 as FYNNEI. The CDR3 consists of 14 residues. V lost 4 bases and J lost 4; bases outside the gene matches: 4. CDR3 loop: CASSVRAGGETQYF. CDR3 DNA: TGTGCCAGCAGTGTTCGAGCGGGGGGAGAGACCCAGTACTTC.

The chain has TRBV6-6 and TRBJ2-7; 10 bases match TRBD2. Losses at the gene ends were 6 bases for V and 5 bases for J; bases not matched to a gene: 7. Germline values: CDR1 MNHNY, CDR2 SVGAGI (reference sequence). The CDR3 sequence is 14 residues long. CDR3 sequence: CASRPSGSWDEQYF. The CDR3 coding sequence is TGTGCCAGCAGACCTAGCGGGAGTTGGGACGAGCAGTACTTC.

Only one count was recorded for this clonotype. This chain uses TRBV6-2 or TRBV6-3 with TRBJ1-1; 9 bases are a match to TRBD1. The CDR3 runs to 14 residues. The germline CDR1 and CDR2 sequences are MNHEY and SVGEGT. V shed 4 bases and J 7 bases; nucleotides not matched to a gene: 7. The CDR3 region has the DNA TGTGCCAGCAGTTCCACAGGGGGCGTCAGTGAAGCTTTCTTT. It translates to CASSSTGGVSEAFF.

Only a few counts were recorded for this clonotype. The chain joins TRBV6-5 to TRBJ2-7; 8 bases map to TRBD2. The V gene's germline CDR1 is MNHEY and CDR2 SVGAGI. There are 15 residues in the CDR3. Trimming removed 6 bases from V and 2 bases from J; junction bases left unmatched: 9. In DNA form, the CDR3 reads TGTGCCAGCAGACGGGGGGGGACACAAGCCTACGAGCAGTACTTC. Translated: CASRRGGTQAYEQYF.

This CDR3 reads CASSPRDRGPPEQFF. CDR3 coding DNA: TGTGCCAGCAGCCCCCGGGACAGGGGGCCCCCAGAGCAGTTCTTC. The chain links TRBV7-2 to TRBJ2-1, with 12 nucleotides matching TRBD1. With 5 bases clipped from V and 10 bases from J, the junction kept 9 bases outside the gene matches. The CDR3 loop spans 15 amino acids. Germline-derived CDR1 and CDR2 are SGHTA and FQGNSA.

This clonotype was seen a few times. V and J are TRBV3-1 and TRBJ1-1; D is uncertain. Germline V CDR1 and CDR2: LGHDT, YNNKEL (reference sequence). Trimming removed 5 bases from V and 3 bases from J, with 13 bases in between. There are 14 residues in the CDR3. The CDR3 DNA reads TGTGCCAGCAGCGACGGACCTGGGTACACTGAAGCTTTCTTT. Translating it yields CASSDGPGYTEAFF.

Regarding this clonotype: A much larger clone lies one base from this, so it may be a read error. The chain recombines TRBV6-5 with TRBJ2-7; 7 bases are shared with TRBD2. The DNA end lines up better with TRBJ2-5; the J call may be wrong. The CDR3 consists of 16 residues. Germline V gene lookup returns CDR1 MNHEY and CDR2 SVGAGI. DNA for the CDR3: TGTGCCAGCAGTTACGCGAGGGGCGGGGGAGGAGAGACCCAGTACTTC. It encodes CASSYARGGGGETQYF.

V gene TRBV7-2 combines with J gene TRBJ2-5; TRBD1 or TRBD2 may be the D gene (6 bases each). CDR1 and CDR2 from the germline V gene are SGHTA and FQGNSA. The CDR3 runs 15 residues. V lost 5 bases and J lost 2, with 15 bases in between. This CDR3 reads CASSQTRGVQETQYF. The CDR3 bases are TGTGCCAGCAGCCAGACTAGGGGGGTGCAAGAGACCCAGTACTTC.

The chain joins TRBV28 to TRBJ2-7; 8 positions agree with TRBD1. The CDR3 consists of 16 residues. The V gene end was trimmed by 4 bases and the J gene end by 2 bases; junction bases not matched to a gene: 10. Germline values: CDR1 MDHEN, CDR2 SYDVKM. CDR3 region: CASSSPSGTGTYEQYF. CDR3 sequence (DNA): TGTGCCAGCAGTTCTCCCTCGGGGACAGGTACCTACGAGCAGTACTTC.

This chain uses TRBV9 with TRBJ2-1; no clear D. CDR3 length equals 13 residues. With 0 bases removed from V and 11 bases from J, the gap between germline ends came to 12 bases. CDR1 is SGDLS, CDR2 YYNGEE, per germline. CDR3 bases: TGTGCCAGCAGCGTAGACTCTGGCGAGAAGCAGTTCTTC. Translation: CASSVDSGEKQFF.

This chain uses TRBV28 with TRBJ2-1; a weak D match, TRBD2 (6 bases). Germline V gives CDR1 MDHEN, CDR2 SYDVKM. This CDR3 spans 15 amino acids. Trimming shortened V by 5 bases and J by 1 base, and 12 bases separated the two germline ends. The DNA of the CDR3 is TGTGCCAGCAGTCTGTCTAGCGATTCCTACAATGAGCAGTTCTTC. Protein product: CASSLSSDSYNEQFF.

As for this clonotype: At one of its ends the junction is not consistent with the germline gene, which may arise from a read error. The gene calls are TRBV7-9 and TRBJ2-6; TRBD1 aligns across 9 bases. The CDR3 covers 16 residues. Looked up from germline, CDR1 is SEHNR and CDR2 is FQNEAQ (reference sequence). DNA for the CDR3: TGTGCCTGCAGCAGGGACAGGGTGACTGGGGCCAACGTCTTGACTTTC. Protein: CACSRDRVTGANVLTF. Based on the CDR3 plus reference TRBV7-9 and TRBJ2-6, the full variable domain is DTGVSQNPRHKITKRGQNVTFRCDPISEHNRLYWYRQTLGQGPEFLTYFQNEAQLEKSRLLSDRFSAERPKGSFSTLEIQRTEQGDSAMYLCACSRDRVTGANVLTFGAGSRLTVL.

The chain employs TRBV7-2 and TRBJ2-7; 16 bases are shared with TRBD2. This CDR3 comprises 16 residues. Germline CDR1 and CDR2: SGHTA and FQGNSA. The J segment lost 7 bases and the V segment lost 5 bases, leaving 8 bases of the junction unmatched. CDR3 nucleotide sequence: TGTGCCAGCAGCCCAATGGGACTAGCGGGAGGGGGGGAGCAGTACTTC. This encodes CASSPMGLAGGGEQYF. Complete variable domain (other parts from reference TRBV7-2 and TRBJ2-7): GAGVSQSPSNKVTEKGKDVELRCDPISGHTALYWYRQSLGQGLEFLIYFQGNSAPDKSGLPSDRFSAERTGGSVSTLTIQRTQQEDSAVYLCASSPMGLAGGGEQYFGPGTRLTVT.

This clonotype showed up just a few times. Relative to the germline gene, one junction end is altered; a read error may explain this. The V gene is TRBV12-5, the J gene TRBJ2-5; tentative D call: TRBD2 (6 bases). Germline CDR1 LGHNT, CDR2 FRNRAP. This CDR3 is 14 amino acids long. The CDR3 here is CASGSGTSQETRYF. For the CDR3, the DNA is TGTGCTAGTGGTTCCGGGACTTCTCAAGAGACCCGGTACTTC.

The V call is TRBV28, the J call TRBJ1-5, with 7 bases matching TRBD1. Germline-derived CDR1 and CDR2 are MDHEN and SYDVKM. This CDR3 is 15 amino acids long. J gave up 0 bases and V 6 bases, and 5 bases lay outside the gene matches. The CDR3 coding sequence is TGTGCCAGCAGACAGACAGGGATTAGCAATCAGCCCCAGCATTTT. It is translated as CASRQTGISNQPQHF.

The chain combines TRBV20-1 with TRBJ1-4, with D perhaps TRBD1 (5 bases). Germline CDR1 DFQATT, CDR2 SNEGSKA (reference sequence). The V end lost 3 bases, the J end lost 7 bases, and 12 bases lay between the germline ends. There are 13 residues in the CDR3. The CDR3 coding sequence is TGCAGTGCTAGTTCAGGGTACCTTGAAAAACTGTTTTTT. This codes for CSASSGYLEKLFF.

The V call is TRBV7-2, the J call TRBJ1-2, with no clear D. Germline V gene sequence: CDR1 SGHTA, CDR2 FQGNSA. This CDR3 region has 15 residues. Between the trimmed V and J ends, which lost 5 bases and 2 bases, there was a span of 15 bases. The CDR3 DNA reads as TGTGCCAGCAGCCCCCTTGGCCGGGGAAACTATGGCTACACCTTC. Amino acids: CASSPLGRGNYGYTF.